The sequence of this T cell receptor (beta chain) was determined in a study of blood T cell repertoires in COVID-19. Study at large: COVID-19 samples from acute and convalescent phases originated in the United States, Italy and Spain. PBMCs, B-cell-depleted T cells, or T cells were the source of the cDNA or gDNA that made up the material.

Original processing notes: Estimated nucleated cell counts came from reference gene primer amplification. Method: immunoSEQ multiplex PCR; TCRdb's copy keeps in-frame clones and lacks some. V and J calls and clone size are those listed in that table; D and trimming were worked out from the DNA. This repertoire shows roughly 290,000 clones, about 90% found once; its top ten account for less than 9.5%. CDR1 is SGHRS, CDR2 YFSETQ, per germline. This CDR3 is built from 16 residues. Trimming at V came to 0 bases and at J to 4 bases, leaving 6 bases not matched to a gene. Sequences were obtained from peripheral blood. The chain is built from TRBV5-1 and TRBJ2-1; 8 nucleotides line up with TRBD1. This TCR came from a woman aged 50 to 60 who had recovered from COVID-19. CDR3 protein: CASSLGGQGLYNEQFF. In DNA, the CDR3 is TGCGCCAGCAGCTTGGGAGGACAGGGATTATACAATGAGCAGTTCTTC.